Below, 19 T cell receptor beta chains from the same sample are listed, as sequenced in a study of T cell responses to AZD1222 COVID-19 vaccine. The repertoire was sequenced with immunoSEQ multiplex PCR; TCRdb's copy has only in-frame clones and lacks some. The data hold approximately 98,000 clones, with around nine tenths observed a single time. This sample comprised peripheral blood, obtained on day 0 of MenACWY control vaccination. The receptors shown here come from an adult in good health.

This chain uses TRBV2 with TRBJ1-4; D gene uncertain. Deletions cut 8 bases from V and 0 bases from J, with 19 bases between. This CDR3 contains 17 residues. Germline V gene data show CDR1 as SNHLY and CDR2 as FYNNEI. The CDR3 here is CASSLLALTATNEKLFF. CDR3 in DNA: TGTGCCAGCTCCCTATTGGCCCTTACTGCAACTAATGAAAAACTGTTTTTT.

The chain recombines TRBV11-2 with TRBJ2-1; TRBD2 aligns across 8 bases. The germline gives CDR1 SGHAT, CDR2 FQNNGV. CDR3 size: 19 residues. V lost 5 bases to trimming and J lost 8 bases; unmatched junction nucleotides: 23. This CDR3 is CASSPRGGGHAPNVDEQFF. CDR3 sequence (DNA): TGTGCCAGCAGCCCCCGAGGCGGGGGGCACGCTCCTAATGTCGATGAGCAGTTCTTC.

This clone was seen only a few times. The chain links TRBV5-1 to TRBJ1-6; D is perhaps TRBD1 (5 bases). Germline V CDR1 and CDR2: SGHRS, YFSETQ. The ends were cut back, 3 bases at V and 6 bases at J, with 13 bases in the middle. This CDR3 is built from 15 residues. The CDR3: CASSSLGGGNSPLHF. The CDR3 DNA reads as TGCGCCAGCAGCTCCCTCGGGGGGGGTAATTCACCCCTCCACTTT.

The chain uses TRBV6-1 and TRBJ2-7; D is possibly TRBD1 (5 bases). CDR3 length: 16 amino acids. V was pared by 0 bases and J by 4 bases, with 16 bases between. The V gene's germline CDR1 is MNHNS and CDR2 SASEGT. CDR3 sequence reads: CASSEAMVGAWYEQYF. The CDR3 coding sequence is TGTGCCAGCAGTGAAGCCATGGTAGGGGCGTGGTACGAGCAGTACTTC.

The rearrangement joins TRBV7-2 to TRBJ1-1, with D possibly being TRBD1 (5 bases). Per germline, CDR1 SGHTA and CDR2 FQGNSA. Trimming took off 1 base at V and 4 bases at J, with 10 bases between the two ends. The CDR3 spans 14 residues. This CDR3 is CASSLGRQITEAFF. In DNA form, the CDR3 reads TGTGCCAGCAGCTTAGGGAGACAGATCACTGAAGCTTTCTTT.

CDR3 protein: CASSSGQGNEQYF. The CDR3, as DNA: TGTGCCAGCAGTTCAGGGCAGGGGAACGAGCAGTACTTC. V is TRBV12-3 or TRBV12-4 and J is TRBJ2-7; tentative D call: TRBD1 (6 bases). This CDR3 is 13 amino acids long. Trimming cost V 4 bases and J 5 bases, with 12 bases left between them.

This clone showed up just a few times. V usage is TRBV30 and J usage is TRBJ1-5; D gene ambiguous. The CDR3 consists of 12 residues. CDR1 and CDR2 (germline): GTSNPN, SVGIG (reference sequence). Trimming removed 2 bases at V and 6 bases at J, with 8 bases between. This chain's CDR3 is CAWSSPFQPQHF. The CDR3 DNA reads TGTGCCTGGAGTTCACCGTTTCAGCCCCAGCATTTT.

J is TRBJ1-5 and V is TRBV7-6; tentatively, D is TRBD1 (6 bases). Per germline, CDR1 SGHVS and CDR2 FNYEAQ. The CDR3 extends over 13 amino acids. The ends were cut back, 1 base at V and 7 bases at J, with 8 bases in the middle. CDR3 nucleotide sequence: TGTGCCAGCAGCTTAGGAGGACAGCAGCCCCAGCATTTT. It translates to CASSLGGQQPQHF.

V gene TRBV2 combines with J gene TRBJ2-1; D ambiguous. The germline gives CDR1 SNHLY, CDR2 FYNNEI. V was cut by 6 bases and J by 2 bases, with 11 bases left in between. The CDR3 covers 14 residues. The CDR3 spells CASRSSTAYNEQFF. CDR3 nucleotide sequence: TGTGCCAGCAGGTCCAGCACAGCCTACAATGAGCAGTTCTTC.

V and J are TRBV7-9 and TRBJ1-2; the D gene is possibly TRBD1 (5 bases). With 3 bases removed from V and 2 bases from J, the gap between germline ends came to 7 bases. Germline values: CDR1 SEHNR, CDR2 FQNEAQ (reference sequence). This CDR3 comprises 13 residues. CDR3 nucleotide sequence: TGTGCCAGCAGCTTTCGGGACAACTATGGCTACACCTTC. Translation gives CASSFRDNYGYTF.

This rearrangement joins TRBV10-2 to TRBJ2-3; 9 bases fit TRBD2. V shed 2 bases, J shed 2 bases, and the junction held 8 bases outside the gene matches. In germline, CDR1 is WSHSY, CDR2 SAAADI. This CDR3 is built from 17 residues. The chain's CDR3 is CASSEPLSGGDTDTQYF. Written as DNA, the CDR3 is TGCGCCAGCAGTGAGCCTCTTAGCGGGGGAGACACAGATACGCAGTATTTT.

CDR3 residues: CASTLTGPYGYTF. DNA of the CDR3: TGTGCCAGTACCCTAACAGGACCCTATGGCTACACCTTC. This chain uses TRBV19 with TRBJ1-2, with D maybe TRBD1 (5 bases). The CDR3 is 13 residues long. In germline, CDR1 is LNHDA, CDR2 SQIVND (reference sequence). Deletions cut 7 bases from V and 4 bases from J, with 13 bases between.

The CDR3 reads CASSEDSSGANVLTF. The CDR3, as DNA: TGTGCCAGCAGTGAAGACAGCTCTGGGGCCAACGTCCTGACTTTC. V and J are TRBV6-4 and TRBJ2-6; D is perhaps TRBD1 (5 bases). With 3 bases removed from V and 0 bases from J, the gap between germline ends came to 6 bases. The CDR3 length is 15 residues. Germline CDR1 reads MRHNA; CDR2 reads SNTAGT.

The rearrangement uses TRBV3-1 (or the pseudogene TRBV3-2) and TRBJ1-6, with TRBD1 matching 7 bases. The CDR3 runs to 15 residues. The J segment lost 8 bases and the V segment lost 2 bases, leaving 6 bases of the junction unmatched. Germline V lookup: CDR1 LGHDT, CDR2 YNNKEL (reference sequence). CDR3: CASSQWAGGHSPLHF. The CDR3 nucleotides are TGTGCCAGCAGCCAATGGGCAGGGGGACATTCACCCCTCCACTTT.

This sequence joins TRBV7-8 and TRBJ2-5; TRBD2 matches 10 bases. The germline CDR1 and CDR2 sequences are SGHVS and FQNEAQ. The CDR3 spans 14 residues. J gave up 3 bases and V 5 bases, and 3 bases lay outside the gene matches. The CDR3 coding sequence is TGTGCCAGCAGCCCAGGACTAGCGGAAGAGACCCAGTACTTC. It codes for CASSPGLAEETQYF.

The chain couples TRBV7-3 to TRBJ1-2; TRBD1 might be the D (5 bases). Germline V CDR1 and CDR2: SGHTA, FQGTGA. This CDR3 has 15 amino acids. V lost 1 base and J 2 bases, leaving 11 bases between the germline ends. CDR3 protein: CASSLRAGPNYGYTF. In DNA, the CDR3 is TGTGCCAGCAGCTTAAGGGCAGGGCCAAACTATGGCTACACCTTC.

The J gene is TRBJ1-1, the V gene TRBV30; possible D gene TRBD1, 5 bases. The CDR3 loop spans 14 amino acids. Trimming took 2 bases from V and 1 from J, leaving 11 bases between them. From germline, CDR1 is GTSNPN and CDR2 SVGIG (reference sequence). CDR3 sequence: CAWSPRGRNTEAFF. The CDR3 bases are TGTGCCTGGAGTCCTCGGGGGAGGAACACTGAAGCTTTCTTT.

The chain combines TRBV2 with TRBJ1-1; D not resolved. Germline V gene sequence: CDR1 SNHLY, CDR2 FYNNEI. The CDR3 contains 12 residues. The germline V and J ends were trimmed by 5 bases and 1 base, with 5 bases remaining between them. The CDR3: CASSTQNTEAFF. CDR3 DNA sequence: TGTGCCAGCAGTACACAGAACACTGAAGCTTTCTTT.

In DNA form, the CDR3 reads TGTGCCAGCAGTTTAGACGCCAGCTATGGCTACACCTTC. Its translation is CASSLDASYGYTF. The V gene is TRBV28, the J gene TRBJ1-2; D remains unclear. Germline CDR1 and CDR2: MDHEN and SYDVKM. The ends were cut back, 2 bases at V and 4 bases at J, with 8 bases in the middle. The CDR3 totals 13 residues.